The 5 T cell receptor beta chains given below trace back to one sample, sequenced in a study of shared clonotypes between healthy human individuals. Data came from immunoSEQ multiplex PCR; TCRdb stores just in-frame clones and leaves some out. The data contain roughly 700,000 clones, 80% to 95% of them singletons. Sequences were obtained from memory CD8+ T cells from PBMCs. Noted subset: CD45RO+ cells pooled with CCR7-negative TemRA cells. All receptors come from a man aged 18 to 35 in good health. Some clones in this sample may be carry-over from other donors' samples.

This sequence joins TRBV2 and TRBJ2-7, with TRBD1 matching 8 bases. The CDR3 spans 13 residues. The germline gives CDR1 SNHLY, CDR2 FYNNEI. After removal of 6 bases from V and 6 bases from J, the junction contained 7 bases not matched to a gene. CDR3 DNA sequence: TGTGCCAGCAGGGGACAGGCCTCCATCGAGCAGTACTTC. Translation gives CASRGQASIEQYF.

This clone was seen only once. One end of the junction fails to match germline, which may point to a read error. The genes are TRBV7-2 and TRBJ1-1; no firm D call. Germline CDR1 is SGHTA and CDR2 is FQGNSA. There are 10 residues in the CDR3. The CDR3 here is CVSSSIEAFF. The DNA of the CDR3 is TGTGTCAGCAGCTCAATAGAGGCTTTCTTT. Using reference TRBV7-2 and TRBJ1-1 for the parts outside the CDR3, the full variable domain is GAGVSQSPSNKVTEKGKDVELRCDPISGHTALYWYRQSLGQGLEFLIYFQGNSAPDKSGLPSDRFSAERTGGSVSTLTIQRTQQEDSAVYLCVSSSIEAFFGQGTRLTVV.

The CDR3 coding sequence is TGTGCCAGCAGCCCATCTGAGGAAGAGACCCAGTACTTC. Protein sequence: CASSPSEEETQYF. This chain uses TRBV5-4 with TRBJ2-5; no clear D gene. Germline loops: CDR1 SGHNT, CDR2 YYREEE (reference sequence). The CDR3 length is 13 residues. V was pared by 4 bases and J by 3 bases, with 10 bases between.

This clone was seen just once. The chain has TRBV11-1 and TRBJ2-1; D ambiguous. The CDR3 has 14 amino acids. With 5 bases removed from V and 6 bases from J, the gap between germline ends came to 14 bases. CDR1 is SGHAT, CDR2 FQDESV, per germline (reference sequence). The CDR3 here is CASSPTTVVNEQFF. The CDR3 DNA sequence: TGTGCCAGCAGCCCAACGACGGTAGTCAATGAGCAGTTCTTC.

The CDR3 bases are TGTGCCAGCTGGGGTTCCCCTGCAACTTTCTTT. It translates to CASWGSPATFF. The V and J genes are TRBV2 and TRBJ1-1; D remains unclear. This CDR3 has 11 amino acids. V gave up 8 bases and J gave up 12 bases, with 16 bases separating them. Germline V CDR1 and CDR2: SNHLY, FYNNEI.